This T cell receptor beta chain was sequenced in a study of T-cell memory formation after mild COVID-19. Across the study: Across donors, TCR clusters were largely donor specific. General observations from the study: Confirmation was lacking for SARS-CoV-2 specificity of second-wave clones that peaked on day 37. Contracting CD4+ clones lay largely in CM and EM, with CD8+ ones residing in EMRA.

Barcoded TCR alpha and TCR beta cDNA libraries with UMIs came from 5'RACE using constant-segment primers. TCRdb analysed the 5' RACE reads with MiXCR anew, one entry per CDR3 protein. The sample includes 350,000 to 500,000 distinct CDR3 sequences, roughly a quarter seen only once; the top ten take around 13%. This clonotype was counted between two and nine times. As yet, its antigen is unknown. The clonotype originates from an adult woman who had mild COVID-19 (a few samples of this study predate the infection). Cell type and time point are not known. Sequencing input: PBMCs or a T cell subset sorted from them (not recorded which).

The CDR3 reads CASSSMGLAATYEQYF. CDR3 DNA sequence: TGCGCCAGCAGCTCGATGGGACTAGCGGCAACCTACGAGCAGTACTTC. The chain couples TRBV5-1 to TRBJ2-7; 11 positions agree with TRBD2. The trim removed 3 bases at V and 2 bases at J, leaving 7 bases unmatched. In germline, CDR1 is SGHRS, CDR2 YFSETQ. This CDR3 has 16 residues.